The present entry profiles one T cell receptor beta chain with its context. No antigen is known for it. The CDR3 is made up of 15 amino acids. Germline CDR1 MNHEY, CDR2 SMNVEV (reference sequence). Trimming at V came to 8 bases and at J to 12 bases, leaving 15 bases not matched to a gene. Original data processing: Between-group CDR3 differences, defined by clinicopathological status, yielded a distant-metastasis classifier for papillary thyroid cancer. TCRdb recomputed clones from the PCR reads via MiXCR. TCRdb, rather than the study authors, made the V and J calls. The sample has more than 9,000 clones, approximately 30% seen once. The sample comes from a study of metastatic and nonmetastatic thyroid tumors. Study information: Comparison of repertoires was carried out across blood and tumor or nodule tissue from malignant and benign thyroid patients.

Findings and limits, study-wide: It was reportedly found that TCR beta diversity was significantly higher in malignant thyroid tumors than in benign nodules, a difference seen in both blood and tumor samples.

Before thyroid surgery, none of the patients had received any treatment. The chain combines TRBV27 with TRBJ1-6, with 8 bases lining up with TRBD1. The sequence was collected from a male donor with papillary thyroid cancer or a benign thyroid nodule (not recorded which). Some clones in this sample may be carry-over from other donors' samples. Material for sequencing was tumor tissue. Here the CDR3 reads CASSRGIGRGLPLHF. The CDR3 DNA reads TGTGCCAGCTCTCGGGGCATCGGCAGGGGGCTACCCCTCCACTTT.